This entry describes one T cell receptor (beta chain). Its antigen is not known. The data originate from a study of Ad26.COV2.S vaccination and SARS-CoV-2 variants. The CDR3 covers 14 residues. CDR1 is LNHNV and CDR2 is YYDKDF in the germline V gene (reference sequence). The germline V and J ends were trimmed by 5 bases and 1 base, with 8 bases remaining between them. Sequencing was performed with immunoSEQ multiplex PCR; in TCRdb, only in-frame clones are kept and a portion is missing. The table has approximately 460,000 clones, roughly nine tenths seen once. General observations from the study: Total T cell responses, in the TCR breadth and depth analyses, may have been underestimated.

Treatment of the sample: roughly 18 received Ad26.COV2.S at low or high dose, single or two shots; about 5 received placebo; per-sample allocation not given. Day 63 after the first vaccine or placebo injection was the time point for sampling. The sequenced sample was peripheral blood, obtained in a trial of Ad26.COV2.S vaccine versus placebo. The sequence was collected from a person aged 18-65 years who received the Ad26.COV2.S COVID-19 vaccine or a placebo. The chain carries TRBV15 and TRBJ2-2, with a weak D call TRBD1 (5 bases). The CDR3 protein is CATSPGQNTGELFF. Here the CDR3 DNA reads TGTGCCACCAGCCCAGGACAGAACACCGGGGAGCTGTTTTTT. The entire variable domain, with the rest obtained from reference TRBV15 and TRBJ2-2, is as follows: DAMVIQNPRYQVTQFGKPVTLSCSQTLNHNVMYWYQQKSSQAPKLLFHYYDKDFNNEADTPDNFQSRRPNTSFCFLDIRSPGLGDTAMYLCATSPGQNTGELFFGEGSRLTVL.